This TCR beta chain was recovered during a study of cytomegalovirus exposure and HLA in healthy donors. Study background: Early on, a data release was issued that held roughly 80 million unique TCRs from HLA-typed donors. Notes on the study in general: Cytomegalovirus status was reportedly diagnosed by the classifier with high sensitivity and specificity.

With 60 Vbeta and 13 Jbeta primers, the PCR was carried out. TCRdb's copy holds only in-frame clones and misses some; the assay was immunoSEQ multiplex PCR. The data hold tens of thousands of clones, with about 70% observed a single time. As to this clone: What it recognizes is unknown.

Per the germline V gene, CDR1 is SQVTM and CDR2 is ANQGSEA. The CDR3 loop spans 14 amino acids. Trimming cost V 2 bases and J 4 bases; bases outside gene matches: 2. Source material: PBMCs. The chain employs TRBV29-1 and TRBJ2-7; 13 bases are shared with TRBD2. The clonotype was recovered from a woman in her forties or fifties in good health and CMV-seropositive. CDR3 in DNA: TGCAGCGTTGAATCACTAGCGGGAGGGTACGAGCAGTACTTC. Translating gives CSVESLAGGYEQYF.